The clone carrying this T cell receptor (beta chain) was found many times. What it binds is unknown. The source of the sample is a study of T-cell memory formation after mild COVID-19. Points from the study as a whole: CD4+ contracting clones lay mainly in CM and EM, CD8+ ones in EMRA.

The CDR3 spans 16 residues. Trimming took 0 bases from V and 0 from J, leaving 11 bases between them. Germline V gives CDR1 SGHRS, CDR2 YFSETQ. 5'RACE primed from the constant segment yielded TCR alpha and TCR beta cDNA libraries bearing sample barcodes and UMIs. TCRdb called the 5' RACE reads again in MiXCR, with one record for every CDR3 protein. The sample has roughly 130,000 distinct CDR3 sequences, 15% to 20% seen once. The V and J genes are TRBV5-1 and TRBJ2-3; D gene unclear. The origin of this receptor is an adult woman who had mild COVID-19 (a few samples of this study predate the infection). Cell type and time point are not known. Material for sequencing was PBMCs or a T cell subset sorted from them (not recorded which). As DNA, the CDR3 is TGCGCCAGCAGCTTGGCTGCAGCCACTAGCACAGATACGCAGTATTTT. This sequence encodes CASSLAAATSTDTQYF.